This is a list of T cell receptor beta chains from one sample in a study of blood T cell repertoires in COVID-19. TCRdb keeps only in-frame clones here, not all; method: immunoSEQ multiplex PCR. The sample includes around 140,000 clones, 88% of them seen just once. What was sequenced was peripheral blood. All receptors come from a human donor in a cohort sampled during active COVID-19. CDR3s include the opening cysteine and the closing phenylalanine or tryptophan. D genes are given only for firm matches.

>NA|TRBV4-2|TRBJ1-2
TGTGCCAGCAGCCAAGAGAGCTCGGGTTCTAACTATGGCTACACCTTC
CASSQESSGSNYGYTF
>TRBD1|TRBV2|TRBJ2-7
TGTGCCAGCAGTATACAGGGGGCCTACGAGCAGTACTTC
CASSIQGAYEQYF
>NA|TRBV30|TRBJ1-6
TGTGCCTGGAGCGTAGCCGAAACCTTATATAATTCACCCCTCCACTTT
CAWSVAETLYNSPLHF
>TRBD1|TRBV5-1|TRBJ1-5
TGCGCCAGCAGCTGGACAGGGAGTAATCAGCCCCAGCATTTT
CASSWTGSNQPQHF
>NA|TRBV2|TRBJ1-5
TGTGCCAGCAGTGCGGGGATCGGGGCCCAGCATTTT
CASSAGIGAQHF
>NA|TRBV12-5|TRBJ2-2
TGTGCTAGTGGTTTACCTATCGGGGCCGGGGAGCTGTTTTTT
CASGLPIGAGELFF
>NA|TRBV11-1|TRBJ2-7
TGTGCCAGCAGCTTATACGGGGAAAACTACGAGCAGTACTTC
CASSLYGENYEQYF
>NA|TRBV12-3/TRBV12-4|TRBJ2-2
TGTGCCAGCGAAACTCGAACCGGGGAGCTGTTTTTT
CASETRTGELFF
>NA|TRBV7-9|TRBJ2-2
TGTGCCAGCAGCCGAGGAAACACCGGGGAGCTGTTTTTT
CASSRGNTGELFF
>NA|TRBV6-1|TRBJ1-3
TGTGCCAGCAGTGAACCTAGGGGACTTGGAAACACCATATATTTT
CASSEPRGLGNTIYF
>NA|TRBV9|TRBJ1-1
TGTGCCAGCAGCGCCGACGGGGTTCGGGGCACTGAAGCTTTCTTT
CASSADGVRGTEAFF
>TRBD1|TRBV7-9|TRBJ1-2
TGTGCCAGCAGCGTGGGACAGGGGTATCACTACACCTTC
CASSVGQGYHYTF
>TRBD1|TRBV7-9|TRBJ1-2
TGTGCCAGCAGCTTTCGGGACAGAAAAAGCTATGGCTACACCTTC
CASSFRDRKSYGYTF